A single sample gave rise to the 26 T cell receptor beta chains below, sequenced in a study of cytomegalovirus exposure and HLA in healthy donors. 13 Jbeta primers and 60 Vbeta primers were used for the PCR. The data were produced by immunoSEQ multiplex PCR, yet TCRdb's version contains in-frame clones alone and is incomplete. The sample gives 150,000 to 250,000 clones, around 83% of which show up once; 6.5% is in the top ten. The sequenced sample was PBMCs. The receptors shown here come from a woman between 45 and 60 years old in good health and CMV-seropositive.

The V and J genes are TRBV16 and TRBJ2-4; 9 nucleotides match TRBD1. Germline V lookup: CDR1 KGHSY, CDR2 FQNENV. The trim removed 2 bases at V and 0 bases at J, leaving 2 bases unmatched. The CDR3 is 16 amino acids. Here the CDR3 reads CASSQGQGLAKNIQYF. CDR3 DNA sequence: TGTGCCAGCAGCCAAGGACAGGGGTTAGCCAAAAACATTCAGTACTTC.

The chain links TRBV7-6 to TRBJ2-2; D is uncertain. Germline CDR1 SGHVS, CDR2 FNYEAQ. The CDR3 sequence is 16 residues long. Trimming stripped 5 bases from V and 1 base from J, with 14 bases between. The CDR3 region has the DNA TGTGCCAGCAGCCCCGACGATGCAGGGAACACCGGGGAGCTGTTTTTT. Protein: CASSPDDAGNTGELFF.

The genes are TRBV19 and TRBJ1-4; D gene ambiguous. The germline V and J ends were trimmed by 2 bases and 4 bases, with 8 bases remaining between them. CDR1 is LNHDA, CDR2 SQIVND, per germline (reference sequence). The CDR3 is 14 residues long. The CDR3 region is CASSISRVNEKLFF. The CDR3 bases are TGTGCCAGTAGTATATCTCGCGTTAATGAAAAACTGTTTTTT.

This clone was recorded once. The chain employs TRBV11-2 and TRBJ1-3, with D unresolved. This CDR3 spans 16 amino acids. The V gene's germline CDR1 is SGHAT and CDR2 FQNNGV. V gave up 0 bases and J gave up 4 bases, with 13 bases separating them. CDR3 coding DNA: TGTGCCAGCAGCTTAGAGGGCAACGAAAGGGGAAACACCATATATTTT. It yields the protein CASSLEGNERGNTIYF.

The V gene is TRBV6-1, the J gene TRBJ1-5; 8 nucleotides line up with TRBD1. This CDR3 region has 14 residues. V gave up 5 bases and J gave up 7 bases; unmatched junction bases: 7. Per the germline V gene, CDR1 is MNHNS and CDR2 is SASEGT. DNA of the CDR3: TGTGCCAGCAGTCCCGGACAGGGACAGCAGCCCCAGCATTTT. It specifies CASSPGQGQQPQHF.

The chain employs TRBV19 and TRBJ1-1, with 9 bases lining up with TRBD1. The CDR3 covers 14 residues. Germline CDR1 and CDR2: LNHDA and SQIVND (reference sequence). With V trimmed by 4 bases and J by 11 bases, 11 bases remained unmatched. The CDR3: CASSTGTGLRVAFF. In nucleotides, the CDR3 is TGTGCCAGTAGTACCGGGACAGGGTTAAGAGTGGCTTTCTTT.

The genes are TRBV18 and TRBJ2-3, with D perhaps TRBD2 (5 bases). Trimming removed 3 bases from V and 5 bases from J, with 12 bases in between. Germline V gene sequence: CDR1 KGHSH, CDR2 LQKENI. The length of the CDR3 is 14 residues. As DNA, the CDR3 is TGTGCCAGCTCACCCACTAGATCTGGAGATACGCAGTATTTT. Translating it yields CASSPTRSGDTQYF.

The DNA for the CDR3 is TGTGCCAGCAGTGAAAGGGACAGGAGAAACACCATATATTTT. This gives the protein CASSERDRRNTIYF. The chain combines TRBV6-1 with TRBJ1-3; TRBD1 matches 8 bases. From germline, CDR1 is MNHNS and CDR2 SASEGT. This CDR3 is 14 amino acids long. V lost 2 bases, J lost 5 bases, and 2 bases stayed unmatched.

The chain links TRBV5-6 to TRBJ2-1; 15 positions agree with TRBD2. The ends lost 2 bases at V and 6 bases at J; junction bases unmatched: 6. The germline V gene encodes CDR1 SGHDT and CDR2 YYEEEE. The CDR3 totals 17 residues. CDR3 in amino acids: CASSFPGTSGRSNEQFF. The CDR3 coding sequence is TGTGCCAGCAGCTTCCCCGGGACTAGCGGGAGGAGCAATGAGCAGTTCTTC.

The rearrangement joins TRBV10-3 to TRBJ2-3; D not certain. V was shortened by 1 base and J by 2 bases, with 10 bases between the two germline ends. Germline V gives CDR1 ENHRY, CDR2 SYGVKD. The CDR3 loop spans 15 amino acids. Written as DNA, the CDR3 is TGTGCCATCAGTGAGTTCCTTAGCCCCACAGATACGCAGTATTTT. Translation gives CAISEFLSPTDTQYF.

The chain couples TRBV7-9 to TRBJ1-1; 10 bases fit TRBD1. Germline V CDR1 and CDR2: SEHNR, FQNEAQ (reference sequence). V lost 5 bases to trimming and J lost 6 bases; unmatched junction nucleotides: 3. CDR3 size: 13 residues. The CDR3 bases are TGTGCCAGCAGCGTCGACAGGGGGCCTGAAGCTTTCTTT. Translation gives CASSVDRGPEAFF.

This chain uses TRBV9 with TRBJ2-3; D is possibly TRBD2 (6 bases). Germline CDR1 reads SGDLS; CDR2 reads YYNGEE. V was trimmed by 3 bases and J by 5 bases, leaving 13 bases between them. The CDR3 length is 14 residues. CDR3 DNA: TGTGCCAGCAGCGCCCTAGCGAATGAAGATACGCAGTATTTT. Residues: CASSALANEDTQYF.

CDR3 sequence: CAISDGRGKETQYF. As DNA, the CDR3 is TGTGCCATCAGTGACGGCAGGGGGAAAGAGACCCAGTACTTC. The chain has TRBV10-3 and TRBJ2-5; 7 nucleotides match TRBD1. Trimming took 3 bases from V and 3 from J; bases not matched to a gene: 4. This CDR3 is 14 amino acids long. The germline CDR1 and CDR2 sequences are ENHRY and SYGVKD.

The J gene is TRBJ2-7, the V gene TRBV19; TRBD2 matches 11 bases. Germline V gives CDR1 LNHDA, CDR2 SQIVND (reference sequence). CDR3 length: 15 amino acids. The V segment lost 7 bases and the J segment 5 bases; nucleotides outside the gene matches: 10. This chain's CDR3 is CASKPSSGGTDEQYF. The CDR3 DNA reads as TGTGCCAGTAAGCCCTCTAGCGGGGGGACTGACGAGCAGTACTTC.

The V and J genes are TRBV7-6 and TRBJ2-7; TRBD1 matches at 9 bases. This CDR3 is 17 amino acids long. Per germline, CDR1 SGHVS and CDR2 FNYEAQ. V lost 4 bases and J lost 0; bases outside the gene matches: 10. CDR3 sequence (DNA): TGTGCCAGCAGCTCGAAAACAGGGGGCCCCTTCTCCTACGAGCAGTACTTC. It codes for CASSSKTGGPFSYEQYF.

About this clone: One end of the junction varies from germline; a read error may be responsible. This sample includes further DNA sequences coding for the same CDR3. V is TRBV6-1 and J is TRBJ2-2, with D possibly TRBD2 on 6 matching bases. CDR1 MNHNS and CDR2 SASEGT come from the germline V gene. The CDR3 is 14 amino acids. The CDR3 sequence: CASRPGGGSGELFF. CDR3 coding DNA: TGCGCCAGCAGACCTGGGGGAGGTTCCGGGGAGCTGTTTTTT.

This clone was counted a few times. The chain joins TRBV19 to TRBJ2-5; tentatively, D is TRBD1 (5 bases). V was trimmed by 6 bases and J by 5 bases, leaving 16 bases between them. The germline V gene has CDR1 LNHDA and CDR2 SQIVND (reference sequence). This CDR3 has 14 amino acids. CDR3 DNA sequence: TGTGCCAGTAGCCCGGACACCTTTCGGGAGACCCAGTACTTC. The encoded protein is CASSPDTFRETQYF.

This clone is a singleton in its sample. V is TRBV5-8 and J is TRBJ2-7, with TRBD2 matching 9 bases. The CDR3 has 16 amino acids. Per germline, CDR1 SGHTS and CDR2 YDEGEE. Trimming took 4 bases from V and 2 from J; bases not matched to a gene: 10. This CDR3 reads CASSRLVAGAPYEQYF. CDR3 sequence (DNA): TGTGCCAGCAGCCGCCTCGTAGCGGGAGCCCCCTACGAGCAGTACTTC.

The CDR3 nucleotides are TGTGCCACCAGCAGAGATATTCGGGACTCCGAGCAGTACTTC. Its protein is CATSRDIRDSEQYF. The chain is built from TRBV15 and TRBJ2-7; a possible D gene is TRBD2 (6 bases). The CDR3 runs to 14 residues. The ends were cut back, 0 bases at V and 6 bases at J, with 12 bases in the middle. CDR1 LNHNV and CDR2 YYDKDF come from the germline V gene (reference sequence).

This clone was seen only a few times. The rearrangement uses TRBV11-2 and TRBJ2-6; D gene uncertain. Germline CDR1 and CDR2: SGHAT and FQNNGV. The V and J ends lost 4 bases and 0 bases respectively, with 13 bases between them. This CDR3 is built from 17 residues. The CDR3 here is CASSSTHSNSGANVLTF. CDR3 DNA sequence: TGTGCCAGCAGCTCCACCCACAGCAACTCTGGGGCCAACGTCCTGACTTTC.

In this sample, this clone turned up once. The V call is TRBV5-1, the J call TRBJ2-3; 10 nucleotides align to TRBD2. J gave up 0 bases and V 0 bases, and 19 bases lay outside the gene matches. The CDR3 totals 22 residues. Per germline, CDR1 SGHRS and CDR2 YFSETQ. CDR3 loop: CASSLASLLFSGGISSTDTQYF. The CDR3 region has the DNA TGCGCCAGCAGCTTGGCCTCTCTTCTCTTTAGCGGGGGGATTTCTAGCACAGATACGCAGTATTTT. The full variable domain, in which reference TRBV5-1 and TRBJ2-3 provide the parts outside the CDR3, is KAGVTQTPRYLIKTRGQQVTLSCSPISGHRSVSWYQQTPGQGLQFLFEYFSETQRNKGNFPGRFSGRQFSNSRSEMNVSTLELGDSALYLCASSLASLLFSGGISSTDTQYFGPGTRLTVL.

The chain joins TRBV2 to TRBJ2-5, with TRBD1 matching 8 bases. The germline V gene has CDR1 SNHLY and CDR2 FYNNEI. The CDR3 length is 15 residues. V dropped 0 bases and J dropped 5; count of bases not matched to a gene: 5. CDR3 coding DNA: TGTGCCAGCAGTGAAGCAAGGACAGGGCTGGAGACCCAGTACTTC. Translating gives CASSEARTGLETQYF. Full variable domain (missing parts from reference TRBV2 and TRBJ2-5): EPEVTQTPSHQVTQMGQEVILRCVPISNHLYFYWYRQILGQKVEFLVSFYNNEISEKSEIFDDQFSVERPDGSNFTLKIRSTKLEDSAMYFCASSEARTGLETQYFGPGTRLLVL.

There are a few counts of this clone. The chain has TRBV7-2 and TRBJ2-7; 11 bases map to TRBD2. Germline lookup yields CDR1 SGHTA and CDR2 FQGNSA. CDR3 length: 16 amino acids. V was pared by 5 bases and J by 4 bases, with 10 bases of the junction left unmatched. The CDR3 DNA follows: TGTGCCAGCAGCCCCCGGGGTAGCGGGGGGGAATACGAGCAGTACTTC. Amino acid sequence: CASSPRGSGGEYEQYF. The full variable domain, completed using reference TRBV7-2 and TRBJ2-7, is GAGVSQSPSNKVTEKGKDVELRCDPISGHTALYWYRQSLGQGLEFLIYFQGNSAPDKSGLPSDRFSAERTGGSVSTLTIQRTQQEDSAVYLCASSPRGSGGEYEQYFGPGTRLTVT.

The rearrangement links TRBV18 to TRBJ2-1; no clear D gene. The V gene's germline CDR1 is KGHSH and CDR2 LQKENI. The V end lost 2 bases, the J end lost 2 bases, and 10 bases lay between the germline ends. This CDR3 contains 15 residues. The CDR3 protein is CASSPGPRAYNEQFF. CDR3 DNA sequence: TGTGCCAGCTCACCAGGCCCCCGTGCCTACAATGAGCAGTTCTTC.

This clone was counted a single time. V usage is TRBV28 and J usage is TRBJ2-5; D may be TRBD2 (5 bases). Deletions cut 7 bases from V and 4 bases from J, with 13 bases between. Germline CDR1 and CDR2: MDHEN and SYDVKM. The CDR3 totals 13 residues. The CDR3 nucleotides read TGTGCCAGCAATTTGGGAGTAGGAGAGACCCAGTACTTC. Translation gives CASNLGVGETQYF.

A remark on this clone: Other DNA sequences of this sample code for an identical CDR3. The chain employs TRBV11-2 and TRBJ1-5, with 7 bases aligning to TRBD1. Germline CDR1 SGHAT, CDR2 FQNNGV. The CDR3 is made up of 15 amino acids. Trimming cost V 5 bases and J 9 bases; bases outside gene matches: 13. CDR3 coding DNA: TGTGCCAGCAGCCAAAGGGGGCTGACAGGGAGGCCCCAGCATTTT. It is translated as CASSQRGLTGRPQHF.